Presented here are 20 T cell receptor beta chains from one specimen sequenced in a study of blood T cell repertoires in COVID-19. Clones were read by immunoSEQ multiplex PCR, and TCRdb kept only the in-frame ones, dropping some. This sample has more than 300,000 clones; 65% to 90% occur once, and the top ten carry about 4.1%. Source material: PBMCs or T cells enriched from blood (not recorded which). The receptor source for this set is a man under 40 who had recovered from COVID-19.

The CDR3 coding sequence is TGTGCCAGCAGCTTAGATCAGGGATTTAGCACAGATACGCAGTATTTT. Encoded protein: CASSLDQGFSTDTQYF. V is TRBV11-2 and J is TRBJ2-3; a weak D match, TRBD1 (5 bases). Germline V gene sequence: CDR1 SGHAT, CDR2 FQNNGV. The CDR3 runs 16 residues. V lost 0 bases, J lost 0 bases, and 10 bases lay in between. Together with reference TRBV11-2 and TRBJ2-3, the CDR3 gives the full variable domain: EAGVAQSPRYKIIEKRQSVAFWCNPISGHATLYWYQQILGQGPKLLIQFQNNGVVDDSQLPKDRFSAERLKGVDSTLKIQPAKLEDSAVYLCASSLDQGFSTDTQYFGPGTRLTVL.

The V and J genes are TRBV24-1 and TRBJ1-4; 10 nucleotides match TRBD1. The V segment lost 5 bases and the J segment 8 bases; nucleotides outside the gene matches: 10. This CDR3 region has 16 residues. CDR1 is KGHDR and CDR2 is SFDVKD in the germline V gene. CDR3 amino acids: CATSASGTGDNEKLFF. The CDR3 nucleotides read TGTGCCACCAGTGCTTCCGGGACAGGGGATAACGAAAAACTGTTTTTT.

The chain has TRBV4-1 and TRBJ1-6; 10 nucleotides agree with TRBD1. Trimming removed 0 bases from V and 6 bases from J; junction bases left unmatched: 2. The CDR3 contains 16 residues. CDR1 is MGHRA, CDR2 YSYEKL, per germline. The chain's CDR3 is CASSQDGTGVNSPLHF. CDR3 coding DNA: TGCGCCAGCAGCCAAGATGGGACAGGGGTTAATTCACCCCTCCACTTT.

The chain is built from TRBV5-1 and TRBJ1-1, with TRBD1 identical over 8 bases. V shed 4 bases, J shed 1 base, and the junction held 12 bases outside the gene matches. The CDR3 totals 17 residues. Germline loops: CDR1 SGHRS, CDR2 YFSETQ. The chain's CDR3 is CASSLKLAGGKNTEAFF. The CDR3 DNA reads as TGCGCCAGCAGCCTAAAGCTGGCAGGGGGCAAGAACACTGAAGCTTTCTTT.

The J gene is TRBJ1-3, the V gene TRBV7-9; D is unclear. The CDR3 covers 11 residues. V shed 5 bases and J shed 3 bases, with 2 bases lying between them. CDR1 and CDR2 (germline): SEHNR, FQNEAQ (reference sequence). CDR3 bases: TGTGCCAGCAGCCGTGGAAACACCATATATTTT. This codes for CASSRGNTIYF.

The chain recombines TRBV19 with TRBJ2-2; 8 bases are a match to TRBD1. This CDR3 is built from 15 residues. Looked up from germline, CDR1 is LNHDA and CDR2 is SQIVND (reference sequence). Trimming at V came to 6 bases and at J to 5 bases, leaving 8 bases not matched to a gene. The CDR3 nucleotides are TGTGCCAGTAGCAGGTTGACAGGGGATACCGGGGAGCTGTTTTTT. Amino acid sequence: CASSRLTGDTGELFF.

The chain employs TRBV3-1 (or the pseudogene TRBV3-2) and TRBJ2-4; TRBD1 matches at 7 bases. The CDR3 sequence is 17 residues long. The germline V gene encodes CDR1 LGHDT and CDR2 YNNKEL (reference sequence). Unmatched junction bases numbered 7, after V lost 1 base and J lost 1 base. The CDR3 protein is CASSQGPTGAAKNIQYF. As DNA, the CDR3 is TGTGCCAGCAGCCAAGGTCCAACAGGGGCCGCCAAAAACATTCAGTACTTC.

V and J are TRBV6-5 and TRBJ2-7; 9 nucleotides align to TRBD1. Germline CDR1 MNHEY, CDR2 SVGAGI. This CDR3 is 15 amino acids long. The V gene end was trimmed by 6 bases and the J gene end by 2 bases; junction bases not matched to a gene: 8. The CDR3 protein is CASRRGQGPTYEQYF. The DNA of the CDR3 is TGTGCCAGCAGGCGGGGACAGGGCCCGACCTACGAGCAGTACTTC.

This clone has ten or more counts. J is TRBJ1-1 and V is TRBV11-2; D possibly corresponds to TRBD1 (5 bases). The CDR3 has 15 residues. From germline, CDR1 is SGHAT and CDR2 FQNNGV. V lost 2 bases and J lost 3, with 13 bases in between. The CDR3 DNA follows: TGTGCCAGCAGCTTACGGACTACAGGACACACTGAAGCTTTCTTT. This encodes CASSLRTTGHTEAFF.

The chain joins TRBV6-6 to TRBJ2-5, with a possible D match to TRBD1 (5 bases). The CDR3 covers 14 residues. V was clipped by 6 bases and J by 8 bases, with 19 bases between them. Germline CDR1 and CDR2: MNHNY and SVGAGI (reference sequence). In DNA form, the CDR3 reads TGTGCCAGCAGCGAATCGGGCAGGGTGGGCACCCAGTACTTC. It encodes CASSESGRVGTQYF.

The V gene is TRBV10-3, the J gene TRBJ1-1; no reliable D call. The V and J ends lost 8 bases and 1 base respectively, with 8 bases between them. This CDR3 is 12 amino acids long. CDR1 and CDR2 from the germline V gene are ENHRY and SYGVKD. The CDR3 protein is CAISGRNTEAFF. The DNA for the CDR3 is TGTGCCATCTCGGGGAGGAACACTGAAGCTTTCTTT.

This chain connects TRBV27 to TRBJ2-7, with TRBD1 matching 7 bases. CDR3 length equals 14 residues. Per the germline V gene, CDR1 is MNHEY and CDR2 is SMNVEV (reference sequence). V was pared by 1 base and J by 2 bases, with 2 bases of the junction left unmatched. CDR3 coding DNA: TGTGCCAGCAGTTTATGGGGACAGCCCTACGAGCAGTACTTC. It yields the protein CASSLWGQPYEQYF.

CDR3 in DNA: TGTGCCAGCAGCCCAGGGACTAGCGGGGTCCAAGAGACCCAGTACTTC. The encoded protein is CASSPGTSGVQETQYF. The rearrangement joins TRBV9 to TRBJ2-5, with TRBD2 identical over 13 bases. CDR3 size: 16 residues. Germline CDR1 and CDR2: SGDLS and YYNGEE. The V segment lost 4 bases and the J segment 1 base; nucleotides outside the gene matches: 4.

This chain joins TRBV6-5 and TRBJ1-5; TRBD1 is a possible D gene (5 bases). The CDR3 consists of 14 residues. Trimming took off 6 bases at V and 0 bases at J, with 9 bases between the two ends. The germline V gene has CDR1 MNHEY and CDR2 SVGAGI. CDR3 DNA: TGTGCCAGCAGGGTGGGGCGTAGCAATCAGCCCCAGCATTTT. This sequence encodes CASRVGRSNQPQHF.

The CDR3 is CSVEIFGTVILSGNTIYF. The CDR3 DNA is TGCAGCGTTGAAATTTTTGGGACAGTAATCCTCTCTGGAAACACCATATATTTT. The chain carries TRBV29-1 and TRBJ1-3, with 7 nucleotides matching TRBD1. Germline V gene lookup returns CDR1 SQVTM and CDR2 ANQGSEA. The CDR3 runs 18 residues. Unmatched junction bases numbered 13, after V lost 2 bases and J lost 0 bases.

V and J are TRBV25-1 and TRBJ2-7, with 8 bases fitting TRBD1. The CDR3 length is 16 residues. Germline V gene data show CDR1 as MGHDK and CDR2 as SYGVNS. V dropped 4 bases and J dropped 1; count of bases not matched to a gene: 9. As DNA, the CDR3 is TGTGCCAGCAGTGGCGGGACAGGCTGGTGGTCCTACGAGCAGTACTTC. Translation gives CASSGGTGWWSYEQYF.

The genes are TRBV11-2 and TRBJ1-5; TRBD1 is a possible D gene (6 bases). The germline V and J ends were trimmed by 5 bases and 11 bases, with 19 bases remaining between them. Germline V lookup: CDR1 SGHAT, CDR2 FQNNGV. CDR3 length: 14 amino acids. The CDR3 is CASSNTGQSSAQHF. The CDR3, as DNA: TGTGCCAGCAGCAACACCGGACAGTCTTCGGCCCAGCATTTT.

The chain joins TRBV20-1 to TRBJ1-6, with 7 positions matching TRBD1. CDR1 is DFQATT, CDR2 SNEGSKA, per germline (reference sequence). Trimming at V came to 3 bases and at J to 7 bases, leaving 3 bases not matched to a gene. The CDR3 loop spans 13 amino acids. Here the CDR3 reads CSASQGVNSPLHF. DNA of the CDR3: TGCAGTGCTAGTCAGGGGGTGAATTCACCCCTCCACTTT.

This rearrangement joins TRBV13 to TRBJ2-1; TRBD2 agrees at 12 bases. The CDR3 runs to 16 residues. Germline loops: CDR1 PRHDT, CDR2 FYEKMQ (reference sequence). V shed 4 bases and J 4 bases; nucleotides not matched to a gene: 5. CDR3 loop: CASSSLAGGDYNEQFF. In DNA form, the CDR3 reads TGTGCCAGCAGCTCGCTAGCGGGAGGGGATTACAATGAGCAGTTCTTC.

The rearrangement uses TRBV12-5 and TRBJ1-4; D ambiguous. V was clipped by 3 bases and J by 7 bases, with 12 bases between them. The CDR3 is 14 amino acids. From germline, CDR1 is LGHNT and CDR2 FRNRAP. The CDR3, as DNA: TGTGCTAGTGGTTTATCCGGAGGAACTGAAAAACTGTTTTTT. This translates into CASGLSGGTEKLFF.